This T cell receptor beta chain was sequenced during a study of blood T cell repertoires in COVID-19. Study-wide background: The study drew acute and convalescent COVID-19 samples from the United States, Italy and Spain. The cDNA or gDNA used as material had been derived from T cells, B-cell-depleted T cells, or PBMCs.

Only in-frame clones appear in the TCRdb table, and some are missing; sequencing was by immunoSEQ multiplex PCR. The table has 18,000 or so clones, 75% to 90% seen once. The CDR3 loop spans 14 amino acids. In germline, CDR1 is SEHNR, CDR2 FQNEAQ (reference sequence). V was cut by 0 bases and J by 5 bases, with 8 bases left in between. The origin of this receptor is a man aged 80 or over with acute or convalescent COVID-19. J is TRBJ2-1 and V is TRBV7-9; TRBD1 might be the D (6 bases). Sequencing input: peripheral blood. This chain's CDR3 is CASSLAGTNNEQFF. CDR3 nucleotide sequence: TGTGCCAGCAGCTTAGCCGGGACAAACAATGAGCAGTTCTTC.